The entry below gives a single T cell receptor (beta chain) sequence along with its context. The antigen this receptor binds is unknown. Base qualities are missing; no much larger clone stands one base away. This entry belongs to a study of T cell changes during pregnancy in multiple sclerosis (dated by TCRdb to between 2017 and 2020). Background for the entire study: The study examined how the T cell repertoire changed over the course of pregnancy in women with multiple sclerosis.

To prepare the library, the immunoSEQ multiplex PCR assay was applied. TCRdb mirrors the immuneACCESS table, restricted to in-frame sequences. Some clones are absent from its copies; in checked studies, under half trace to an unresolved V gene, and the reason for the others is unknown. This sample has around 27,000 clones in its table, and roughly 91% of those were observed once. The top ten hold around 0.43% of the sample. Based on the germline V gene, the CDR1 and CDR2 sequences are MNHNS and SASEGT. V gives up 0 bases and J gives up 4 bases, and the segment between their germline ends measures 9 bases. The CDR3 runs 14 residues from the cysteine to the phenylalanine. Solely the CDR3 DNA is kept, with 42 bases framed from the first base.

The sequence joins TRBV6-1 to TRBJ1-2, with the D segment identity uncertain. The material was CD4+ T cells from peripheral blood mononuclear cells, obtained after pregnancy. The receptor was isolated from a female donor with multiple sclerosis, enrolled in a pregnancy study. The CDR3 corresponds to CASSEAGSAYGYTF. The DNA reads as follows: TGTGCCAGCAGTGAAGCCGGCAGCGCCTATGGCTACACCTTC.